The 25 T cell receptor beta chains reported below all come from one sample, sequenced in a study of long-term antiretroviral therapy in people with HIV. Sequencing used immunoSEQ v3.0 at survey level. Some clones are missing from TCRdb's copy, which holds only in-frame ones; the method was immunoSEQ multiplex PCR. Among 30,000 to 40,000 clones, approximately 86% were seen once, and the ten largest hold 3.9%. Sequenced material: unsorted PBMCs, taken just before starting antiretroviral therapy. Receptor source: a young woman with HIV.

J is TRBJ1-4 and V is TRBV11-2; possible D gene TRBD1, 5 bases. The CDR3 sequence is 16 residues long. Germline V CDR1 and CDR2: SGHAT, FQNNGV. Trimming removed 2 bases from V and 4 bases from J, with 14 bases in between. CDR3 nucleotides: TGTGCCAGCAGCTTATCGGTGGGGCTGCTTAATGAAAAACTGTTTTTT. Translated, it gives CASSLSVGLLNEKLFF. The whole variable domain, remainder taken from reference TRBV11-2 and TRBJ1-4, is EAGVAQSPRYKIIEKRQSVAFWCNPISGHATLYWYQQILGQGPKLLIQFQNNGVVDDSQLPKDRFSAERLKGVDSTLKIQPAKLEDSAVYLCASSLSVGLLNEKLFFGSGTQLSVL.

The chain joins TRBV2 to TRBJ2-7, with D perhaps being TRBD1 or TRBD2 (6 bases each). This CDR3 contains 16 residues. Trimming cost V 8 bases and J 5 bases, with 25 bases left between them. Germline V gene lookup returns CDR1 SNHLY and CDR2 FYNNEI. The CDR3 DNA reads TGTGCCAGCTGCCTGAAGGGGGGAAACTCCTTGGACGAGCAGTACTTC. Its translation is CASCLKGGNSLDEQYF.

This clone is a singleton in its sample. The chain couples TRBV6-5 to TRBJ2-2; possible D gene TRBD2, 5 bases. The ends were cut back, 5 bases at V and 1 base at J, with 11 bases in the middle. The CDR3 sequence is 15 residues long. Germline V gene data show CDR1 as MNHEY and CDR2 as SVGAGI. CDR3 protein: CASSPPRGNTGELFF. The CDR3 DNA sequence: TGTGCCAGCAGTCCTCCCCGGGGGAACACCGGGGAGCTGTTTTTT.

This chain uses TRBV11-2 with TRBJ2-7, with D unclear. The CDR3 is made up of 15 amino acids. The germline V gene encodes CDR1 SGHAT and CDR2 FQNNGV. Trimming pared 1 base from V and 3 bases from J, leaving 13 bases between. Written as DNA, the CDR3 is TGTGCCAGCAGCTTAGTCGGCCCCGGCCTCTACGAGCAGTACTTC. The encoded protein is CASSLVGPGLYEQYF. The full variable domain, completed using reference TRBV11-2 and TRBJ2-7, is EAGVAQSPRYKIIEKRQSVAFWCNPISGHATLYWYQQILGQGPKLLIQFQNNGVVDDSQLPKDRFSAERLKGVDSTLKIQPAKLEDSAVYLCASSLVGPGLYEQYFGPGTRLTVT.

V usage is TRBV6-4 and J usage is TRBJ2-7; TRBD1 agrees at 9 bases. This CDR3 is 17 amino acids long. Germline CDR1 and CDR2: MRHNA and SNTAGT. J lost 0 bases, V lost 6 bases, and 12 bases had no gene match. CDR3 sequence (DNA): TGTGCCAGCAGGGATGGACAGGGGCCCTGCCCCTCCTACGAGCAGTACTTC. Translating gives CASRDGQGPCPSYEQYF.

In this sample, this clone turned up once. CDR3 in amino acids: CASSIQRNEKLFF. CDR3 bases: TGTGCCAGCAGCATACAGCGTAATGAAAAACTGTTTTTT. The chain has TRBV28 and TRBJ1-4; D is undetermined. This CDR3 has 13 residues. Trimming stripped 6 bases from V and 4 bases from J, with 9 bases between. Germline CDR1 MDHEN, CDR2 SYDVKM.

CDR3 sequence: CASTIGGGRAKNIQYF. CDR3 in DNA: TGTGCCAGCACCATAGGGGGAGGTCGAGCCAAAAACATTCAGTACTTC. This chain uses TRBV5-8 with TRBJ2-4; D is possibly TRBD1 or TRBD2 (6 bases each). V lost 6 bases and J lost 0, with 16 bases in between. The CDR3 spans 16 residues. CDR1 and CDR2 from the germline V gene are SGHTS and YDEGEE.

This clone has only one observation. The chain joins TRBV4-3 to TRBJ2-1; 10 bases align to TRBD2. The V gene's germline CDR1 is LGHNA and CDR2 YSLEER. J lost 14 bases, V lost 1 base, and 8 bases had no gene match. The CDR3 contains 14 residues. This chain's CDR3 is CASSQALGLAAKFF. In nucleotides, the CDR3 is TGCGCCAGCAGCCAAGCTCTTGGACTAGCGGCGAAGTTCTTC.

The CDR3 loop is CASSLTGNYGYTF. Written as DNA, the CDR3 is TGTGCCAGCAGCCTGACAGGGAACTATGGCTACACCTTC. V and J are TRBV28 and TRBJ1-2; 7 bases are shared with TRBD1. The V and J ends lost 6 bases and 2 bases, in that order; junction bases with no gene match: 3. The germline CDR1 and CDR2 sequences are MDHEN and SYDVKM. CDR3 size: 13 residues.

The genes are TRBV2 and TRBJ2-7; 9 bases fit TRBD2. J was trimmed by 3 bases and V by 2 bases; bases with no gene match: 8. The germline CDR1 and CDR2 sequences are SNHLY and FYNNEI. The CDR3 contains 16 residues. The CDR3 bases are TGTGCCAGCAGTGAATCCCTAGCGGGAAGGAGCTACGAGCAGTACTTC. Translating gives CASSESLAGRSYEQYF.

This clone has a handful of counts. CDR3 DNA: TGTGCCAGCAGCTTAAGCCCACAGGGAAGCGCCTACGAGCAGTACTTC. Translation: CASSLSPQGSAYEQYF. V gene TRBV7-9 combines with J gene TRBJ2-7, with a weak D call TRBD1 (6 bases). The germline CDR1 and CDR2 sequences are SEHNR and FQNEAQ (reference sequence). With 2 bases removed from V and 2 bases from J, the gap between germline ends came to 16 bases. The CDR3 spans 16 residues.

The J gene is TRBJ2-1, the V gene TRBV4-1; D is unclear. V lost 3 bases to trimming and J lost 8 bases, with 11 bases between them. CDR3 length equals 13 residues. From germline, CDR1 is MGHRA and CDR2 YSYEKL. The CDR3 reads CASSQGIVDEQFF. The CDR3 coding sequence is TGCGCCAGCAGCCAGGGGATAGTGGATGAGCAGTTCTTC.

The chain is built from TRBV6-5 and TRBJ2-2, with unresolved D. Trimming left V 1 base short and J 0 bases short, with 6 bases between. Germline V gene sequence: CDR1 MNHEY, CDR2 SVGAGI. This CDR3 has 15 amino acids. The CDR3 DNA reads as TGTGCCAGCAGTTACTTTAGAGCGAACACCGGGGAGCTGTTTTTT. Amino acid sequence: CASSYFRANTGELFF.

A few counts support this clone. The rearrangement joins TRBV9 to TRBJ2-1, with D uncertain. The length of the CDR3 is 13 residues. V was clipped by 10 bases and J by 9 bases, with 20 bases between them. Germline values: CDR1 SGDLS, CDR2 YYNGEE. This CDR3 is CASSPTVRSEQFF. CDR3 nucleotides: TGTGCCTCCAGCCCGACCGTCCGTAGTGAGCAGTTCTTC.

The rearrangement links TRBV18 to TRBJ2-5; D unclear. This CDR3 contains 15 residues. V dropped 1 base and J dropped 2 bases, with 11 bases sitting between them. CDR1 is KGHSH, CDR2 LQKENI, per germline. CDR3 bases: TGTGCCAGCTCACCACTACTTGGGGAACAAGAGACCCAGTACTTC. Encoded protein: CASSPLLGEQETQYF.

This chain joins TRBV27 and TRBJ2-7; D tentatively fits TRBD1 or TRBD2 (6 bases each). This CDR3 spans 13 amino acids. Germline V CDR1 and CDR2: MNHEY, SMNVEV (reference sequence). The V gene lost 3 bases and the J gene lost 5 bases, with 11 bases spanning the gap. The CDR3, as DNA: TGTGCCAGCAGTTTGCGGAGGGGGGACGAGCAGTACTTC. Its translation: CASSLRRGDEQYF.

CDR3 residues: CASSRTGYFGYGYTF. The CDR3, as DNA: TGTGCCAGCAGCAGGACAGGCTATTTTGGCTATGGCTACACCTTC. The rearrangement joins TRBV6-4 to TRBJ1-2; 7 nucleotides agree with TRBD1. Germline CDR1 is MRHNA and CDR2 is SNTAGT. J was trimmed by 4 bases and V by 6 bases; bases with no gene match: 11. The CDR3 length is 15 residues.

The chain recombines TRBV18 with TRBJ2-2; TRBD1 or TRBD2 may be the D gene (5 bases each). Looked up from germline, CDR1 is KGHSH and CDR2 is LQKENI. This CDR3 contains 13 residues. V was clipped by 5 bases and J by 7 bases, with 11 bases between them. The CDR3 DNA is TGTGCCAGCTCAGTCGGGGCAGTCGGGGAGCTGTTTTTT. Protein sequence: CASSVGAVGELFF.

Here the CDR3 reads CASSGQVLSGANVLTF. CDR3 coding DNA: TGTGCCAGCAGCGGACAGGTGTTGTCTGGGGCCAACGTCCTGACTTTC. This sequence joins TRBV5-4 and TRBJ2-6, with 7 bases matching TRBD1. The V gene's germline CDR1 is SGHNT and CDR2 YYREEE (reference sequence). V shed 4 bases, J shed 1 base, and the junction held 5 bases outside the gene matches. This CDR3 has 16 amino acids. Variable domain in full (rest from reference TRBV5-4 and TRBJ2-6): ETGVTQSPTHLIKTRGQQVTLRCSSQSGHNTVSWYQQALGQGPQFIFQYYREEENGRGNFPPRFSGLQFPNYSSELNVNALELDDSALYLCASSGQVLSGANVLTFGAGSRLTVL.

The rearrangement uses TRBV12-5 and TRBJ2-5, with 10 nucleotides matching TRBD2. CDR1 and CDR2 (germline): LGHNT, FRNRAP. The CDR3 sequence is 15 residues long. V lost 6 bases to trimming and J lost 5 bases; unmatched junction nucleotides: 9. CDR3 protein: CASGASGSSGETQYF. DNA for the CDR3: TGTGCTAGTGGGGCTAGCGGGAGTTCAGGCGAGACCCAGTACTTC.

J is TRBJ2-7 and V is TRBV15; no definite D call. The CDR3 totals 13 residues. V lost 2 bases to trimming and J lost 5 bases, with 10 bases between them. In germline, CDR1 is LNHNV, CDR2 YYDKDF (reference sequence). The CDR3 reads CATSRKSIHEQYF. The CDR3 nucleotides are TGTGCCACCAGCAGAAAGAGTATCCACGAGCAGTACTTC.

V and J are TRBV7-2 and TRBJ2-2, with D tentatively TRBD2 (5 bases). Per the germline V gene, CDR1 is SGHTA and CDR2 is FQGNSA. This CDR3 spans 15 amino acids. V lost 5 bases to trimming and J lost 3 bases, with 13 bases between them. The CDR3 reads CASSPTGIHTGELFF. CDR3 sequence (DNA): TGTGCCAGCAGCCCAACCGGGATTCACACCGGGGAGCTGTTTTTT.

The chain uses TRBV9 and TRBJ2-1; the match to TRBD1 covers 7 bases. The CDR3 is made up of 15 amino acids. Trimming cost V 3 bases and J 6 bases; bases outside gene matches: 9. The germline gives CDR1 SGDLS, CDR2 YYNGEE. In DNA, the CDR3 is TGTGCCAGCAGCGCGGGACAGAGGTTGGCCAATGAGCAGTTCTTC. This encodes CASSAGQRLANEQFF.

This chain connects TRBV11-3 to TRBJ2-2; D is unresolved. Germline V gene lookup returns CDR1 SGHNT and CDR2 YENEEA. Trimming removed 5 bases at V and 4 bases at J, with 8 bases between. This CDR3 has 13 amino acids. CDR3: CASSLPGTGELFF. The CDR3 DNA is TGTGCCAGCAGCCTCCCCGGCACCGGGGAGCTGTTTTTT.

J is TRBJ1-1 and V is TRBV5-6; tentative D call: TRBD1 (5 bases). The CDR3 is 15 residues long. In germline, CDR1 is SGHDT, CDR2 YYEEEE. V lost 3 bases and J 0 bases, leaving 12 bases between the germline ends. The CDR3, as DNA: TGTGCCAGCAGCTCCTGGGGGGGACTGAACACTGAAGCTTTCTTT. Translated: CASSSWGGLNTEAFF.